Listed here is a single T cell receptor (beta chain). The CDR3 has 18 residues. Trimming cost V 7 bases and J 6 bases, with 25 bases left between them. Looked up from germline, CDR1 is LNHDA and CDR2 is SQIVND (reference sequence). These data originate in a study of PD-1 blockade in classical Hodgkin lymphoma. Time point: cycle 4 day 1 (C4D1), after less than seven weeks of nivolumab. Each and every patient relapsed after autologous stem cell transplantation, and patients got differing brentuximab vedotin exposure. Purification of CD4+ T cells from thawed PBMCs was performed via magnetic negative selection. The assay was immunoSEQ multiplex PCR, and TCRdb's table has in-frame clones only and misses some. Among 15,000 to 20,000 clones listed, approximately 72% were seen once.

The chain recombines TRBV19 with TRBJ1-6; D unclear. The material sequenced was CD4+ T cells from blood, taken before the fourth cycle of nivolumab. The sequence was obtained from a human donor with classical Hodgkin lymphoma. The CDR3 DNA reads as TGTGCCAGTACCCTGCGGGGAGGGCCGACACAGAGTAATTCACCCCTCCACTTT. Protein product: CASTLRGGPTQSNSPLHF.